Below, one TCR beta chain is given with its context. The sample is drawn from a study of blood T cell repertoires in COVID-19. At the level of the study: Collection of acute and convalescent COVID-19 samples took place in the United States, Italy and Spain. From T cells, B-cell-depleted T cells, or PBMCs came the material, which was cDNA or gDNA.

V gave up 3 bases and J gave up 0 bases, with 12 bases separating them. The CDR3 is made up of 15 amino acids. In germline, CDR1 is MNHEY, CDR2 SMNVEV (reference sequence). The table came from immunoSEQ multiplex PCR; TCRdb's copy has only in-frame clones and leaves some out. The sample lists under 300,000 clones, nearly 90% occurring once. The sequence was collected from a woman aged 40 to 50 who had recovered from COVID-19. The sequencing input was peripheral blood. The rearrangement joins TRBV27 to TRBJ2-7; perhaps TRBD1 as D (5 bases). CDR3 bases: TGTGCCAGCAGTTTCAAAGGGGATAGCTCCTACGAGCAGTACTTC. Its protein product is CASSFKGDSSYEQYF.